This TCR beta chain was documented in a study of T-cell reconstitution after alpha-beta-depleted transplantation in children (dated by TCRdb to 2016 to 2017). The study in broad terms: The study quantitatively tracked T-cell immune reconstitution after TCRalphabeta/CD19-depleted allogeneic hematopoietic cell transplantation in children using TCR repertoire profiling. Here is what the overall study found, with its caveats: Hyperexpanded clone frequencies declined over subsequent months; after one year, T-cell counts and TCRbeta diversity were mostly attributed to newly produced T cells. Apparently early alphabetaT-cell count recovery about two months after transplant reportedly relied on only several hundred rapidly expanded clones derived from non-depleted graft cells. The high TCRbeta diversity at day 60 in some patients was ascribed to recipient T cells and intrathymic progenitors that had survived conditioning.

The label giving this sample's treatment or condition can be read as: allogeneic hematopoietic cell transplantation with graft depleted of TCRalphabeta T cells and CD19 B cells. The transplant recipients were children given TCRalphabeta/CD19-depleted allogeneic hematopoietic cell grafts. Libraries were prepared through PCR. Instrument used: Illumina HiSeq 2500. Molecular barcoding was employed in the preparation of TCR libraries, with unique molecular identifiers being used to normalize TCRbeta repertoire quantification. Using fastp trimming at Q25 and MiXCR clonotype assembly, TCRdb reanalyzed the public sequencing data and kept in-frame beta chains. Identical CDR3 proteins give one entry, which carries the most common genes and DNA. Recorded for this sample are about 980,000 distinct CDR3 sequences; about 31% of them occurred a single time. The ten biggest clones cover about 28% of the sample. Taken from the germline V gene, the CDR1 and CDR2 loops are SNHLY and FYNNEI. The CDR3 covers 16 residues, taking in both the cysteine and the phenylalanine. Only the CDR3 portion is preserved as DNA: 48 bases, with reading frame beginning at the first base. The V end loses 7 bases and the J end loses 3 bases, and a stretch of 21 bases separates them.

About this clonotype: Its target antigen remains unknown. No much larger clone exists at a distance of one base, and base qualities are not known.

The sample was PBMCs, mostly from graft donor cells, taken 360 days after TCRalphabeta/CD19-depleted stem cell transplant. Recombination connected TRBV2 to TRBJ1-1, and possibly TRBD1, on 5 matching bases. The origin of this receptor is a boy under two years old who had a stem cell transplant for SCID, so the T cells may come from the graft donor. The DNA is TGTGCCAGCAAGTCTCGGCCAGGGTCGTCGGACACTGAAGCTTTCTTT. Translated, it reads CASKSRPGSSDTEAFF.